The 10 T cell receptor beta chains reported below all come from one sample, sequenced in a study of blood T cell repertoires in COVID-19. Clones were read by immunoSEQ multiplex PCR, and TCRdb kept only the in-frame ones, dropping some. The sample comprises about 240,000 clones, approximately 78% of which are singletons, and 9.5% to 15% rests with the top ten. The sample was peripheral blood. Source of these receptors: a woman aged 55 to 70 with active or convalescent COVID-19.

This chain's CDR3 is CASSEATGTIEKLFF. The CDR3 DNA follows: TGTGCCAGCAGTGAAGCAACAGGGACGATTGAAAAACTGTTTTTT. V and J are TRBV6-1 and TRBJ1-4, with D tentatively TRBD1 (6 bases). Germline V CDR1 and CDR2: MNHNS, SASEGT. Trimming stripped 0 bases from V and 7 bases from J, with 12 bases between. The length of the CDR3 is 15 residues.

The chain uses TRBV5-6 and TRBJ2-5; D may be TRBD1 (7 bases). V was shortened by 4 bases and J by 7 bases, with 14 bases between the two germline ends. Germline CDR1 reads SGHDT; CDR2 reads YYEEEE. The CDR3 totals 13 residues. CDR3 sequence (DNA): TGTGCCAGCAGCCTACGACAGGGAGGGACCCAGTACTTC. It codes for CASSLRQGGTQYF.

The rearrangement joins TRBV7-8 to TRBJ2-2; possibly TRBD1 for D (5 bases). Trimming stripped 2 bases from V and 4 bases from J, with 11 bases between. Germline CDR1 reads SGHVS; CDR2 reads FQNEAQ. CDR3 length: 15 amino acids. The CDR3 region is CASSLLVGATGELFF. CDR3 nucleotides: TGTGCCAGCAGCTTATTGGTAGGGGCCACCGGGGAGCTGTTTTTT.

Points on this clone: At one end, the junction sequence differs from germline, possibly due to a read error. The V call is TRBV27, the J call TRBJ1-2; weak D call: TRBD1 (5 bases). The germline V gene has CDR1 MNHEY and CDR2 SMNVEV (reference sequence). The CDR3 runs to 17 residues. The CDR3 protein is CASSLSSTGVTLYGYTF. The CDR3 DNA reads TGTGCCAGCAGTCTATCATCCACAGGTGTCACTCTCTATGGCTACACCTTC.

A single count supports this clone. The chain couples TRBV5-1 to TRBJ2-3, with 11 positions matching TRBD1. There are 18 residues in the CDR3. V shed 4 bases, J shed 4 bases, and the junction held 14 bases outside the gene matches. The V gene's germline CDR1 is SGHRS and CDR2 YFSETQ. This chain's CDR3 is CASSHRTGGDLGPDTQYF. The CDR3 nucleotides are TGCGCCAGCAGCCATCGGACAGGGGGCGATCTCGGGCCAGATACGCAGTATTTT.

The rearrangement joins TRBV23-1 to TRBJ2-7; the D gene is possibly TRBD1 (5 bases). TRBV23-1 is filed as an ORF, its function uncertain. The CDR3 covers 13 residues. Between the trimmed V and J ends, which lost 3 bases and 2 bases, there was a span of 8 bases. CDR3 nucleotides: TGCGCCAGCAGTCAGTACAGGCCCTACGAGCAGTACTTC. Amino acid sequence: CASSQYRPYEQYF.

The chain combines TRBV24-1 with TRBJ2-3; TRBD1 aligns across 8 bases. Germline CDR1 is KGHDR and CDR2 is SFDVKD. This CDR3 is 16 amino acids long. The J segment lost 1 base and the V segment lost 5 bases, leaving 7 bases of the junction unmatched. This CDR3 reads CATSAAGGARTDTQYF. DNA of the CDR3: TGTGCCACCAGTGCGGCAGGGGGCGCGCGCACAGATACGCAGTATTTT.

V is TRBV6-6 and J is TRBJ2-3, with D maybe TRBD1 (5 bases). The CDR3 covers 14 residues. Germline V gene data show CDR1 as MNHNY and CDR2 as SVGAGI (reference sequence). V lost 6 bases to trimming and J lost 0 bases, with 10 bases between them. CDR3 coding DNA: TGTGCCAGCAGCGGCCAGGGAAGCACAGATACGCAGTATTTT. Translated: CASSGQGSTDTQYF.

The chain is built from TRBV19 and TRBJ1-1, with 7 bases aligning to TRBD1. CDR1 and CDR2 (germline): LNHDA, SQIVND (reference sequence). J lost 5 bases, V lost 4 bases, and 13 bases had no gene match. The CDR3 sequence is 16 residues long. The CDR3 protein is CASSTWDSARDTEAFF. Here the CDR3 DNA reads TGTGCCAGTAGTACATGGGACAGTGCTAGGGATACTGAAGCTTTCTTT. The full variable domain, its missing parts supplied by reference TRBV19 and TRBJ1-1, is DGGITQSPKYLFRKEGQNVTLSCEQNLNHDAMYWYRQDPGQGLRLIYYSQIVNDFQKGDIAEGYSVSREKKESFPLTVTSAQKNPTAFYLCASSTWDSARDTEAFFGQGTRLTVV.

The gene calls are TRBV19 and TRBJ1-1; 12 bases align to TRBD1. The CDR3 consists of 15 residues. Germline CDR1 and CDR2: LNHDA and SQIVND (reference sequence). The junction had 4 bases not matched to a gene; V was cut back by 3 bases and J by 5 bases. The CDR3 loop reads CASSMGQGAYTEAFF. CDR3 bases: TGTGCCAGTAGTATGGGACAGGGGGCCTATACTGAAGCTTTCTTT. The full variable domain, completed using reference TRBV19 and TRBJ1-1, is DGGITQSPKYLFRKEGQNVTLSCEQNLNHDAMYWYRQDPGQGLRLIYYSQIVNDFQKGDIAEGYSVSREKKESFPLTVTSAQKNPTAFYLCASSMGQGAYTEAFFGQGTRLTVV.